These 10 T cell receptor beta chains originate from one sample sequenced in a study of tumor-infiltrating lymphocytes in glioblastoma multiforme. Three nested ARM-PCR rounds with V-beta and C-beta primers built TCRB libraries. TCRdb used MiXCR to reprocess the multiplex PCR reads, holding one entry per CDR3 protein. The table records 7,000 to 9,500 distinct CDR3 sequences, 74% of them present only once. Sequenced material: brain tumor tissue. The receptors derive from a male donor with glioblastoma.

This clonotype was picked up one time. The conserved phenylalanine or tryptophan normally closing the CDR3 is absent here, so this likely arose from a read error. The DNA is left out, because the CDR3 cannot be placed on it with certainty; the CDR3 is given as TCRdb lists it. The rearrangement joins TRBV20-1 to TRBJ2-7. Counting both end residues, the CDR3 totals 12 amino acids. From germline, CDR1 is DFQATT and CDR2 SNEGSKA (reference sequence). Here the CDR3 reads CSANDQGYGQCI.

The chain links TRBV20-1 to TRBJ2-7; 7 nucleotides agree with TRBD1. V shed 5 bases and J 3 bases; nucleotides not matched to a gene: 7. Germline values: CDR1 DFQATT, CDR2 SNEGSKA (reference sequence). CDR3 length: 13 residues. DNA for the CDR3: TGCAGTGCTGCTAGGACAGGTAGCTACGAGCAGTACTTC. This gives the protein CSAARTGSYEQYF.

This clonotype was detected a few times. This clone may be a read error of a much larger clone one base away. The rearrangement uses TRBV11-2 and TRBJ2-7, with a weak D call TRBD1 (6 bases). There are 15 residues in the CDR3. CDR1 and CDR2 from the germline V gene are SGHAT and FQNNGV. The CDR3 region is CASSQLTGHSYVQYF. The CDR3 DNA follows: TGTGCCAGCAGCCAGCTAACGGGACACTCTTACGTGCAGTACTTC.

The chain carries TRBV4-1 and TRBJ2-3; the match to TRBD2 covers 7 bases. V trimming: 1 base; J trimming: 5 bases; junction bases outside the gene matches: 9. Germline CDR1 is MGHRA and CDR2 is YSYEKL. The CDR3 extends over 16 amino acids. The CDR3 bases are TGCGCCAGCAGCCAAGTTGTTCGCGGGAGAATAGATACGCAGTATTTT. Translation: CASSQVVRGRIDTQYF.

There are a few counts of this clonotype. The chain combines TRBV12-3 or TRBV12-4 with TRBJ2-1, with D possibly TRBD2 on 7 matching bases. This CDR3 is built from 15 residues. Trimming stripped 9 bases from V and 7 bases from J, with 22 bases between. The CDR3 region has the DNA TGTGCCAGTGTTACCATGGGGGGGCCGGAGAATGAGCAGTTCTTC. It yields the protein CASVTMGGPENEQFF.

V usage is TRBV6-1 and J usage is TRBJ2-3; 10 positions agree with TRBD2. Germline assignment: CDR1 MNHNS and CDR2 SASEGT. The V gene end was trimmed by 7 bases and the J gene end by 4 bases; junction bases not matched to a gene: 5. This CDR3 comprises 14 residues. The DNA for the CDR3 is TGTGCCAGCAAGCTAGCGGGAGCGTCAGATACGCAGTATTTT. It is translated as CASKLAGASDTQYF.

The sample holds a few counts of this clonotype. The rearrangement links TRBV11-2 to TRBJ2-3; D tentatively fits TRBD1 or TRBD2 (6 bases each). Germline CDR1 reads SGHAT; CDR2 reads FQNNGV. This CDR3 region has 18 residues. Deletions cut 0 bases from V and 0 bases from J, with 16 bases between. CDR3 coding DNA: TGTGCCAGCAGCTTAGATAACCCCCAGGGGACTAGCACAGATACGCAGTATTTT. Its protein is CASSLDNPQGTSTDTQYF.

On this clonotype itself: At one end the junction does not follow the germline gene, possibly because of a read error. This sequence joins TRBV6-5 and TRBJ1-1; the D gene is possibly TRBD1 (6 bases). Germline CDR1 and CDR2: MNHEY and SVGAGI. The CDR3 consists of 20 residues. CDR3 nucleotide sequence: TGTGCCAGCAGTTACTTTCAAGTTCCCGCCCGACAGGCGATAAACACTGAAGCTTCCTTT. It translates to CASSYFQVPARQAINTEASF.

This clonotype is judged large. V and J are TRBV4-1 and TRBJ1-2, with D uncertain. There are 16 residues in the CDR3. Trimming removed 0 bases from V and 0 bases from J, with 11 bases in between. In germline, CDR1 is MGHRA, CDR2 YSYEKL. As DNA, the CDR3 is TGCGCCAGCAGCCAAGATAGGTACAGATCTAACTATGGCTACACCTTC. Its translation is CASSQDRYRSNYGYTF.

The chain employs TRBV11-1 and TRBJ2-7; D is undetermined. CDR1 and CDR2 from the germline V gene are SGHAT and FQDESV (reference sequence). Trimming shortened V by 3 bases and J by 4 bases, and 10 bases separated the two germline ends. The CDR3 spans 13 residues. CDR3 in DNA: TGTGCCAGCAGCTTGCAGCTTTGGTACGAGCAGTACTTC. As protein: CASSLQLWYEQYF. The variable domain in full, completed from reference TRBV11-1 and TRBJ2-7, reads EAEVAQSPRYKITEKSQAVAFWCDPISGHATLYWYRQILGQGPELLVQFQDESVVDDSQLPKDRFSAERLKGVDSTLKIQPAELGDSAMYLCASSLQLWYEQYFGPGTRLTVT.